This entry concerns a single T cell receptor beta chain. Its antigen remains unknown. The data belong to a study of cytomegalovirus exposure and HLA in healthy donors. Points from the study as a whole: The study found most TCR sequences rare, yet found some public TCRs in many donors. Diagnosis of cytomegalovirus status made by the classifier reportedly showed high specificity and sensitivity.

Some clones are missing from TCRdb's copy, which holds only in-frame ones; the method was immunoSEQ multiplex PCR. The repertoire consists of more than 140,000 clones, with about 89% occurring once and the leading ten covering around 3.2%. These donors were members of the approximately 120-subject validation cohort, a group separate from the roughly 670-subject first cohort. Germline trimming cut 10 bases from V and 5 bases from J; bases unmatched to any gene: 5. Germline V gene lookup returns CDR1 SGHTA and CDR2 FQGNSA. This CDR3 contains 12 residues. Source material: PBMCs. This chain connects TRBV7-2 to TRBJ1-2, with 9 nucleotides matching TRBD1. The source is a woman aged 18-29 years in good health and CMV-seropositive. In DNA form, the CDR3 reads TGTGCCATTACAGGGACAGGGTATGGCTACACCTTC. Its translation is CAITGTGYGYTF.